The next 15 T cell receptor beta chains were all read from a single sample in a study of beta chain features in type 1 diabetes. Broader study findings: Across all four CD4+ subsets, people with type 1 diabetes showed modestly shorter TCRB CDR3s.

Antigens of these TCRs are unknown. Expressed TCRB transcripts got sequenced, as all isolated RNA was reverse transcribed. Sequenced by immunoSEQ multiplex PCR; TCRdb stores in-frame clones only, minus some. The sample includes 250,000 to 350,000 clones, about 15% of them seen just once. The sequencing input was naive CD4+ T cells from blood. The source of these receptors is a man between 18 and 29 years old with type 1 diabetes.

The CDR3 DNA sequence: TGTGCCAGCAGCTTAGATCTAGCCGGGGAGCTGTTTTTT. Amino acids: CASSLDLAGELFF. The chain joins TRBV11-3 to TRBJ2-2; no definite D call. Trimming shortened V by 0 bases and J by 6 bases, and 5 bases separated the two germline ends. Germline assignment: CDR1 SGHNT and CDR2 YENEEA. The CDR3 loop spans 13 amino acids.

V usage is TRBV19 and J usage is TRBJ2-1; weak D call: TRBD2 (6 bases). Germline CDR1 and CDR2: LNHDA and SQIVND (reference sequence). V gave up 1 base and J gave up 6 bases, with 16 bases separating them. This CDR3 has 16 amino acids. The CDR3 loop reads CASSIGPGLPANEQFF. The CDR3 DNA reads as TGTGCCAGTAGTATAGGTCCGGGACTCCCGGCCAATGAGCAGTTCTTC.

This sequence joins TRBV7-2 and TRBJ2-7, with 10 positions matching TRBD1. Unmatched junction bases numbered 1, after V lost 2 bases and J lost 6 bases. The CDR3 length is 13 residues. CDR1 is SGHTA and CDR2 is FQGNSA in the germline V gene. This CDR3 reads CASSLRQGAEQYF. Here the CDR3 DNA reads TGTGCCAGCAGCTTAAGACAGGGGGCCGAGCAGTACTTC. Supplemented by reference TRBV7-2 and TRBJ2-7, the full variable domain reads GAGVSQSPSNKVTEKGKDVELRCDPISGHTALYWYRQSLGQGLEFLIYFQGNSAPDKSGLPSDRFSAERTGGSVSTLTIQRTQQEDSAVYLCASSLRQGAEQYFGPGTRLTVT.

This clone appeared a few times. V gene TRBV6-1 combines with J gene TRBJ2-1; 8 bases map to TRBD1. The V gene's germline CDR1 is MNHNS and CDR2 SASEGT. Trimming at V came to 0 bases and at J to 12 bases, leaving 4 bases not matched to a gene. The length of the CDR3 is 13 residues. CDR3 bases: TGTGCCAGCAGTGAAGCCGGGACAGGTTGGCAGTTCTTC. It codes for CASSEAGTGWQFF.

This clone was recorded many times. The chain combines TRBV4-3 with TRBJ2-1, with 8 bases aligning to TRBD2. After removal of 4 bases from V and 8 bases from J, the junction contained 1 base not matched to a gene. CDR1 is LGHNA and CDR2 is YSLEER in the germline V gene. There are 12 residues in the CDR3. DNA for the CDR3: TGCGCCAGCAGCCTCGGGAGGGATGAGCAGTTCTTC. This gives the protein CASSLGRDEQFF.

This sequence joins TRBV4-1 and TRBJ2-1; 11 nucleotides match TRBD2. This CDR3 has 16 amino acids. Germline assignment: CDR1 MGHRA and CDR2 YSYEKL. V dropped 1 base and J dropped 3; count of bases not matched to a gene: 2. This chain's CDR3 is CASSQALAGGYNEQFF. CDR3 DNA sequence: TGCGCCAGCAGCCAAGCCCTAGCGGGGGGCTACAATGAGCAGTTCTTC.

The chain uses TRBV6-1 and TRBJ2-3, with 10 bases lining up with TRBD1. The CDR3 totals 15 residues. J gave up 6 bases and V 4 bases, and 7 bases lay outside the gene matches. Germline assignment: CDR1 MNHNS and CDR2 SASEGT. The CDR3 is CASSVDRGLTDTQYF. The DNA of the CDR3 is TGTGCCAGCAGTGTCGACAGGGGGCTTACGGATACGCAGTATTTT.

This clone was seen a handful of times. This chain joins TRBV30 and TRBJ2-3; no clear D gene. The germline V gene has CDR1 GTSNPN and CDR2 SVGIG (reference sequence). V was trimmed by 0 bases and J by 1 base, leaving 5 bases between them. The length of the CDR3 is 13 residues. CDR3 sequence reads: CAWSVPGTDTQYF. Written as DNA, the CDR3 is TGTGCCTGGAGTGTACCGGGCACAGATACGCAGTATTTT.

The rearrangement links TRBV7-2 to TRBJ2-7, with a possible D match to TRBD2 (6 bases). The CDR3 spans 14 residues. Germline CDR1 reads SGHTA; CDR2 reads FQGNSA. Deletions cut 6 bases from V and 6 bases from J, with 18 bases between. CDR3 sequence (DNA): TGTGCCAGCAGGCAGACTAGTTTCGAGGGCGAGCAGTACTTC. The encoded protein is CASRQTSFEGEQYF.

The chain links TRBV30 to TRBJ1-5; D is perhaps TRBD1 (5 bases). The V end was cut by 5 bases, the J end by 2 bases, with 10 bases between. Germline values: CDR1 GTSNPN, CDR2 SVGIG (reference sequence). CDR3 length: 13 amino acids. The CDR3 protein is CAWEGAGNQPQHF. The CDR3 nucleotides are TGTGCCTGGGAAGGGGCCGGCAATCAGCCCCAGCATTTT.

This clone showed up just a few times. This chain joins TRBV6-5 and TRBJ2-7; D is undetermined. The CDR3 totals 15 residues. Per germline, CDR1 MNHEY and CDR2 SVGAGI. The V end was cut by 0 bases, the J end by 4 bases, with 13 bases between. Here the CDR3 DNA reads TGTGCCAGCAGTTACTCCACCCTGGGCAGATACGAGCAGTACTTC. As protein: CASSYSTLGRYEQYF.

This clone was seen only a few times. This chain links TRBV9 with TRBJ2-5, with 7 nucleotides matching TRBD1. Germline CDR1 reads SGDLS; CDR2 reads YYNGEE. CDR3 length: 15 amino acids. The V segment lost 0 bases and the J segment 5 bases; nucleotides outside the gene matches: 7. The CDR3 DNA sequence: TGTGCCAGCAGCGTAGTCCCGGACAGGATCGAGACCCAGTACTTC. Translating gives CASSVVPDRIETQYF.

Comments on this clone: This specimen includes other DNA sequences encoding the same CDR3. The V call is TRBV5-1, the J call TRBJ1-1, with TRBD1 matching 8 bases. V dropped 1 base and J dropped 1; count of bases not matched to a gene: 0. The V gene's germline CDR1 is SGHRS and CDR2 YFSETQ. This CDR3 has 14 residues. Written as DNA, the CDR3 is TGCGCCAGCAGCTTGCAGGGGGCGAACACTGAAGCTTTCTTT. Encoded protein: CASSLQGANTEAFF.

The rearrangement uses TRBV7-9 and TRBJ2-7; TRBD1 agrees at 8 bases. V lost 5 bases, J lost 5 bases, and 8 bases stayed unmatched. CDR1 and CDR2 (germline): SEHNR, FQNEAQ (reference sequence). The CDR3 contains 14 residues. The CDR3 loop reads CASSPGQGKDEQYF. The CDR3 DNA reads TGTGCCAGCAGCCCCGGACAGGGAAAGGACGAGCAGTACTTC.

The V and J genes are TRBV4-1 and TRBJ2-7; 10 bases map to TRBD2. V shed 2 bases and J 5 bases; nucleotides not matched to a gene: 6. Germline CDR1 and CDR2: MGHRA and YSYEKL. CDR3 size: 15 residues. In DNA form, the CDR3 reads TGCGCCAGCAGCCAACTAGCGGGAGTAGCCGACGAGCAGTACTTC. Translated: CASSQLAGVADEQYF.